These 15 T cell receptor beta chains originate from one sample sequenced in a study of cytomegalovirus exposure and HLA in healthy donors. PCR primers comprised 60 Vbeta and 13 Jbeta primers. Clones were sequenced by immunoSEQ multiplex PCR, and TCRdb holds only the in-frame ones, with some missing. The data show 130,000 to 150,000 clones, 70% to 85% seen once. Specimen: PBMCs. These receptors all come from a woman aged 55-69 years in good health and CMV-seropositive.

The V gene is TRBV6-6, the J gene TRBJ1-5; D not certain. CDR1 and CDR2 (germline): MNHNY, SVGAGI (reference sequence). CDR3 length equals 14 residues. Trimming left V 8 bases short and J 1 base short, with 12 bases between. In DNA form, the CDR3 reads TGTGCCAGCGCCCTGGGAGGGAGCAATCAGCCCCAGCATTTT. Translating gives CASALGGSNQPQHF.

The chain links TRBV2 to TRBJ2-7; 13 nucleotides line up with TRBD2. The CDR3 runs 14 residues. CDR1 and CDR2 from the germline V gene are SNHLY and FYNNEI. The junction had 1 base not matched to a gene; V was cut back by 5 bases and J by 3 bases. CDR3 loop: CASSRTSGSYEQYF. The CDR3 DNA sequence: TGTGCCAGCAGTCGGACTAGCGGGAGCTACGAGCAGTACTTC.

CDR3 in DNA: TGTGCCAGCAGCTACCCTCTCGGACAGGGGATCCCTGAAGCTTTCTTT. Amino acid sequence: CASSYPLGQGIPEAFF. The V gene is TRBV5-8, the J gene TRBJ1-1, with 9 bases fitting TRBD1. Trimming removed 3 bases from V and 6 bases from J; junction bases left unmatched: 12. CDR1 SGHTS and CDR2 YDEGEE come from the germline V gene. The CDR3 sequence is 16 residues long.

The V and J genes are TRBV19 and TRBJ2-2, with D perhaps matching TRBD1 (6 bases). V was clipped by 1 base and J by 10 bases, with 13 bases between them. This CDR3 has 14 amino acids. CDR1 is LNHDA, CDR2 SQIVND, per germline (reference sequence). This CDR3 is CASSIGAGAVELFF. In nucleotides, the CDR3 is TGTGCCAGTAGTATAGGAGCAGGGGCCGTGGAGCTGTTTTTT. Complete variable domain (other parts from reference TRBV19 and TRBJ2-2): DGGITQSPKYLFRKEGQNVTLSCEQNLNHDAMYWYRQDPGQGLRLIYYSQIVNDFQKGDIAEGYSVSREKKESFPLTVTSAQKNPTAFYLCASSIGAGAVELFFGEGSRLTVL.

This clone came up once. The V and J genes are TRBV7-3 and TRBJ2-3; TRBD2 matches at 9 bases. Trimming cost V 5 bases and J 4 bases; bases outside gene matches: 4. CDR1 and CDR2 from the germline V gene are SGHTA and FQGTGA. The CDR3 is 14 residues long. The DNA for the CDR3 is TGTGCCAGCAGCATCATAGCGGGAGCAGATACGCAGTATTTT. Protein: CASSIIAGADTQYF.

The chain carries TRBV6-1 and TRBJ1-1; 7 bases agree with TRBD1. The CDR3 is 14 residues long. Trimming cost V 7 bases and J 0 bases; bases outside gene matches: 5. From germline, CDR1 is MNHNS and CDR2 SASEGT. In DNA, the CDR3 is TGTGCCAGCACGGAACAGGGGATGAACACTGAAGCTTTCTTT. Translation: CASTEQGMNTEAFF.

The chain employs TRBV5-3 and TRBJ1-2, with D perhaps matching TRBD1 (6 bases). TRBV5-3 is noted as an ORF with a role that remains uncertain. The germline V and J ends were trimmed by 4 bases and 6 bases, with 16 bases remaining between them. The CDR3 has 14 amino acids. CDR3 DNA sequence: TGTGCCAGAAGCCCCGGGACACGCTCTGATGGCTACACCTTC. Translated, it gives CARSPGTRSDGYTF.

The sample holds a few counts of this clone. The chain uses TRBV28 and TRBJ2-7; D may be TRBD1 (5 bases). The CDR3 sequence is 13 residues long. Germline assignment: CDR1 MDHEN and CDR2 SYDVKM. The ends were cut back, 10 bases at V and 3 bases at J, with 16 bases in the middle. The CDR3 is CATQITTGYEQYF. Here the CDR3 DNA reads TGTGCCACCCAAATAACCACAGGCTACGAGCAGTACTTC.

The V and J genes are TRBV14 and TRBJ2-7; TRBD2 matches 10 bases. CDR1 is SGHDN, CDR2 FVKESK, per germline. V lost 3 bases and J lost 2; bases outside the gene matches: 4. The CDR3 has 15 amino acids. The DNA of the CDR3 is TGTGCCAGCAGCCATAGCGGGAGGTCCCCCTACGAGCAGTACTTC. It is translated as CASSHSGRSPYEQYF.

This chain uses TRBV5-1 with TRBJ1-2; D not resolved. The CDR3 loop spans 13 amino acids. Germline V gene lookup returns CDR1 SGHRS and CDR2 YFSETQ. The V end was cut by 0 bases, the J end by 7 bases, with 10 bases between. The CDR3 spells CASSLETTGGYTF. For the CDR3, the DNA is TGCGCCAGCAGCTTGGAGACCACGGGTGGCTACACCTTC.

The genes are TRBV5-4 and TRBJ1-1, with a possible D match to TRBD1 (5 bases). Per germline, CDR1 SGHNT and CDR2 YYREEE (reference sequence). CDR3 length equals 13 residues. V lost 6 bases and J lost 5, with 14 bases in between. This chain's CDR3 is CASKGGGLTEAFF. CDR3 in DNA: TGTGCCAGCAAAGGCGGGGGGTTGACTGAAGCTTTCTTT.

The V gene is TRBV2, the J gene TRBJ1-4, with 9 bases lining up with TRBD1. This CDR3 has 14 amino acids. Trimming removed 1 base from V and 11 bases from J; junction bases left unmatched: 5. Germline values: CDR1 SNHLY, CDR2 FYNNEI. The CDR3 here is CASSEGQGVVKLFF. The CDR3 DNA sequence: TGTGCCAGCAGTGAAGGACAGGGGGTGGTGAAACTGTTTTTT.

The chain employs TRBV9 and TRBJ2-7, with 7 bases lining up with TRBD1. This CDR3 region has 15 residues. The V segment lost 3 bases and the J segment 0 bases; nucleotides outside the gene matches: 6. The germline CDR1 and CDR2 sequences are SGDLS and YYNGEE. Written as DNA, the CDR3 is TGTGCCAGCAGCGGAGAAGCAGGGGGCTCCTACGAGCAGTACTTC. Protein product: CASSGEAGGSYEQYF.

The genes are TRBV5-4 and TRBJ2-5; weak D call: TRBD2 (6 bases). Germline V gene sequence: CDR1 SGHNT, CDR2 YYREEE (reference sequence). CDR3 length: 15 amino acids. The ends were cut back, 0 bases at V and 0 bases at J, with 9 bases in the middle. For the CDR3, the DNA is TGTGCCAGCAGCTTGGGGGGGAGGAACCAAGAGACCCAGTACTTC. This encodes CASSLGGRNQETQYF.

The V call is TRBV28, the J call TRBJ2-7, with TRBD2 as a possible D gene (5 bases). CDR3 size: 13 residues. V was cut by 7 bases and J by 3 bases, with 13 bases left in between. The V gene's germline CDR1 is MDHEN and CDR2 SYDVKM. The CDR3 region has the DNA TGTGCCAGCATTCTAAGCGGACTCTACGAGCAGTACTTC. This translates into CASILSGLYEQYF.